The sequence of this TCR beta chain was determined in a study of graft-versus-host responses after intestinal transplantation. Study details: Tacrolimus and steroids were given for about 3 years to all recipients after anti-thymocyte globulin induction.

Here immunoSEQ multiplex PCR was the method, and the copy in TCRdb shows in-frame clones only, minus some. The sample consists of 20,000 or so clones, 33% of them appearing once. Overall study results and limits: When patients had graft-donor T cell macrochimerism, their allografts held high graft-versus-host to host-versus-graft clonal ratios.

Plated together were roughly 200,000 CFSE-labeled responder cells and roughly 200,000 irradiated, violet-dye-labeled stimulator cells. This CDR3 contains 17 residues. The V end was cut by 0 bases, the J end by 1 base, with 10 bases between. Germline-derived CDR1 and CDR2 are LNHNV and YYDKDF (reference sequence). The receptor comes from a human patient who received an intestinal transplant. Source: alloreactive CD8+ T cells from a mixed lymphocyte reaction culture, taken before intestinal transplant. The subset was: CFSE-low proliferating T cells sorted from roughly six-day pre-transplant mixed lymphocyte reaction (GvH or HvG direction). The gene calls are TRBV15 and TRBJ2-6; a possible D gene is TRBD1 (6 bases). For the CDR3, the DNA is TGTGCCACCAGCAGAGAGACCACAGGGTCTGGGGCCAACGTCCTGACTTTC. Its protein product is CATSRETTGSGANVLTF.